One and the same sample provided the 32 T cell receptor beta chains below, sequenced in a study of shared clonotypes between healthy human individuals. Method: immunoSEQ multiplex PCR; TCRdb's copy keeps in-frame clones and lacks some. The sample includes some 1 million clones, around four fifths seen only once; the top ten take 1.4%. Sequences were obtained from memory CD4+ T cells sorted from blood. Indicated subset: CD45RA-negative fraction. Source of these receptors: a man aged 18-30 years in good health.

The chain recombines TRBV9 with TRBJ1-1, with 8 bases lining up with TRBD1. Looked up from germline, CDR1 is SGDLS and CDR2 is YYNGEE. The CDR3 is 15 amino acids. Trimming at V came to 3 bases and at J to 5 bases, leaving 9 bases not matched to a gene. CDR3 DNA sequence: TGTGCCAGCAGCGCCCGGACAGGGACGGGGACTGAAGCTTTCTTT. Translated, it gives CASSARTGTGTEAFF.

This sequence joins TRBV9 and TRBJ2-3, with D perhaps given as TRBD1 or TRBD2 (6 bases each). The V end was cut by 1 base, the J end by 6 bases, with 15 bases between. The CDR3 spans 15 residues. CDR1 SGDLS and CDR2 YYNGEE come from the germline V gene. CDR3 nucleotide sequence: TGTGCCAGCAGCGTAATGGAGGGGGGTTTGGATACGCAGTATTTT. Protein: CASSVMEGGLDTQYF.

This clone was detected once. This chain links TRBV11-2 with TRBJ2-5, with TRBD1 identical over 8 bases. Germline values: CDR1 SGHAT, CDR2 FQNNGV. J was trimmed by 4 bases and V by 3 bases; bases with no gene match: 10. This CDR3 comprises 16 residues. The CDR3 reads CASSFFLDRGGETQYF. CDR3 nucleotide sequence: TGTGCCAGCAGCTTTTTCCTCGACAGGGGTGGAGAGACCCAGTACTTC.

This chain connects TRBV5-1 to TRBJ2-7; 10 bases fit TRBD2. Per germline, CDR1 SGHRS and CDR2 YFSETQ. The length of the CDR3 is 19 residues. Trimming took 0 bases from V and 0 from J; bases not matched to a gene: 12. The CDR3 sequence: CASSLEPHSTSGISYEQYF. In DNA form, the CDR3 reads TGCGCCAGCAGCTTGGAGCCCCACTCTACTAGCGGGATCTCCTACGAGCAGTACTTC.

V usage is TRBV2 and J usage is TRBJ1-5; perhaps TRBD1 as D (5 bases). There are 15 residues in the CDR3. Per germline, CDR1 SNHLY and CDR2 FYNNEI. Trimming removed 2 bases at V and 6 bases at J, with 14 bases between. In nucleotides, the CDR3 is TGTGCCAGCAGTGAAAAGTCAGGGTATCCTCAGCCCCAGCATTTT. This encodes CASSEKSGYPQPQHF.

V gene TRBV9 combines with J gene TRBJ2-5, with no clear D. The CDR3 contains 9 residues. The V gene lost 7 bases and the J gene lost 5 bases, with 3 bases spanning the gap. Germline V CDR1 and CDR2: SGDLS, YYNGEE. The CDR3 sequence: CASAETQYF. The CDR3 DNA is TGTGCCAGCGCCGAGACCCAGTACTTC.

The chain has TRBV5-1 and TRBJ2-5; D not certain. Germline CDR1 SGHRS, CDR2 YFSETQ. The CDR3 spans 13 residues. With 1 base removed from V and 1 base from J, the gap between germline ends came to 5 bases. The CDR3 here is CASSLTIQETQYF. The CDR3 coding sequence is TGCGCCAGCAGCTTGACCATCCAAGAGACCCAGTACTTC.

The chain has TRBV2 and TRBJ2-7, with D unresolved. The CDR3 has 15 residues. Germline V lookup: CDR1 SNHLY, CDR2 FYNNEI. V lost 0 bases and J lost 6, with 15 bases in between. DNA for the CDR3: TGTGCCAGCAGTGAAGCGCCCCCTCCTCTCGGCGAGCAGTACTTC. Protein product: CASSEAPPPLGEQYF.

This rearrangement joins TRBV11-2 to TRBJ2-1; 7 nucleotides agree with TRBD2. Germline V gene data show CDR1 as SGHAT and CDR2 as FQNNGV. Trimming removed 4 bases from V and 4 bases from J; junction bases left unmatched: 19. The CDR3 runs 19 residues. This CDR3 reads CASSSTAVWERGSYNEQFF. The CDR3 DNA reads TGTGCCAGCAGCTCAACAGCCGTATGGGAGCGGGGATCTTACAATGAGCAGTTCTTC.

CDR3 sequence (DNA): TGCGCCAGCAGCTTGGGTAGCGGGAGCTCCTACGAGCAGTACTTC. Translation gives CASSLGSGSSYEQYF. This rearrangement joins TRBV5-1 to TRBJ2-7, with 9 bases matching TRBD2. The germline gives CDR1 SGHRS, CDR2 YFSETQ. This CDR3 region has 15 residues. Trimming took 0 bases from V and 0 from J; bases not matched to a gene: 1.

The chain combines TRBV7-2 with TRBJ2-3, with D perhaps given as TRBD1 or TRBD2 (5 bases each). Germline CDR1 SGHTA, CDR2 FQGNSA. V shed 4 bases and J shed 0 bases, with 11 bases lying between them. The CDR3 sequence is 15 residues long. The CDR3: CASSSYWGSTDTQYF. The CDR3 DNA reads as TGTGCCAGCAGCTCCTACTGGGGGAGCACAGATACGCAGTATTTT.

The V and J genes are TRBV28 and TRBJ2-1; D remains unclear. CDR1 is MDHEN, CDR2 SYDVKM, per germline. The CDR3 has 14 residues. Trimming cost V 4 bases and J 6 bases, with 13 bases left between them. CDR3 amino acids: CASSYGQRPNEQFF. Written as DNA, the CDR3 is TGTGCCAGCAGTTACGGTCAGCGCCCCAATGAGCAGTTCTTC.

The chain carries TRBV29-1 and TRBJ1-3, with D unresolved. With 1 base removed from V and 0 bases from J, the gap between germline ends came to 13 bases. The CDR3 spans 16 residues. Per germline, CDR1 SQVTM and CDR2 ANQGSEA. CDR3 amino acids: CSVEGVGKSSGNTIYF. The CDR3 DNA reads as TGCAGCGTTGAAGGGGTAGGGAAGAGCTCTGGAAACACCATATATTTT.

A word on this clone: This same CDR3 is encoded by further DNA sequences in the sample. The rearrangement joins TRBV6-5 to TRBJ2-1; D call uncertain. Trimming removed 3 bases from V and 8 bases from J, with 11 bases in between. Germline V gene data show CDR1 as MNHEY and CDR2 as SVGAGI. The CDR3 spans 13 residues. CDR3 nucleotide sequence: TGTGCCAGCAGTTATTCTAGAGCCGATGAGCAGTTCTTC. Protein sequence: CASSYSRADEQFF.

The rearrangement joins TRBV2 to TRBJ1-5; D is possibly TRBD1 (5 bases). The CDR3 is 13 residues long. V shed 7 bases and J shed 4 bases, with 11 bases lying between them. CDR1 and CDR2 from the germline V gene are SNHLY and FYNNEI. The CDR3 bases are TGTGCCAGCACACGGGGCGAGAATCAGCCCCAGCATTTT. Encoded protein: CASTRGENQPQHF. Full variable domain (remainder filled in from reference TRBV2 and TRBJ1-5): EPEVTQTPSHQVTQMGQEVILRCVPISNHLYFYWYRQILGQKVEFLVSFYNNEISEKSEIFDDQFSVERPDGSNFTLKIRSTKLEDSAMYFCASTRGENQPQHFGDGTRLSIL.

The chain is built from TRBV10-1 and TRBJ2-5; D may be TRBD1 (6 bases). CDR3 length: 15 residues. Between the trimmed V and J ends, which lost 3 bases and 1 base, there was a span of 12 bases. Germline V CDR1 and CDR2: WNHNN, SYGVQD (reference sequence). The CDR3 nucleotides read TGCGCCAGCAGTGAAGGCAGGGGTTCCCAAGAGACCCAGTACTTC. Translated: CASSEGRGSQETQYF.

The CDR3 sequence is CASSYSLPSGMSEQFF. The CDR3 region has the DNA TGTGCCAGCAGTTACTCGTTGCCTAGCGGGATGAGTGAGCAGTTCTTC. The chain uses TRBV6-5 and TRBJ2-1; TRBD2 matches 9 bases. Germline V gene sequence: CDR1 MNHEY, CDR2 SVGAGI. The CDR3 covers 16 residues. V lost 0 bases and J lost 9; bases outside the gene matches: 9.

The chain combines TRBV5-1 with TRBJ1-4; a weak D match, TRBD1 (5 bases). Between the trimmed V and J ends, which lost 4 bases and 2 bases, there was a span of 12 bases. Germline V lookup: CDR1 SGHRS, CDR2 YFSETQ. The CDR3 has 15 residues. The CDR3 DNA follows: TGCGCCAGCAGCCCCAGGGTGGGCACTAATGAAAAACTGTTTTTT. It yields the protein CASSPRVGTNEKLFF.

The chain couples TRBV29-1 to TRBJ2-3; 8 bases agree with TRBD2. This CDR3 region has 14 residues. CDR1 and CDR2 (germline): SQVTM, ANQGSEA. V lost 5 bases to trimming and J lost 2 bases; unmatched junction nucleotides: 6. The CDR3 DNA reads TGCAGCGTTTCGGCGGGGGGCTCCACAGATACGCAGTATTTT. This translates into CSVSAGGSTDTQYF.

The rearrangement links TRBV5-4 to TRBJ1-1, with TRBD1 matching 9 bases. The CDR3 runs 17 residues. The V gene's germline CDR1 is SGHNT and CDR2 YYREEE (reference sequence). The V gene end was trimmed by 4 bases and the J gene end by 9 bases; junction bases not matched to a gene: 19. This chain's CDR3 is CASSGGVGRTGEIQAFF. The CDR3 DNA is TGTGCCAGCAGCGGCGGGGTTGGTAGGACAGGGGAGATCCAAGCTTTCTTT.

Concerning this clone itself: One end of the junction fails to match germline, which may point to a read error. This chain uses TRBV7-7 with TRBJ2-5, with D possibly matching TRBD1 (6 bases). CDR1 is SSHAT, CDR2 FNYEAQ, per germline (reference sequence). The CDR3 has 15 residues. CDR3 coding DNA: TGTGCTAGCAGCTTATCAGTGGGGGCCCAAGAGACCCAGTACTTC. Protein product: CASSLSVGAQETQYF.

This chain links TRBV11-3 with TRBJ2-3, with TRBD2 identical over 13 bases. From germline, CDR1 is SGHNT and CDR2 YENEEA. The CDR3 extends over 18 amino acids. Germline trimming cut 4 bases from V and 4 bases from J; bases unmatched to any gene: 11. CDR3 protein: CASSSGTSGIYPADTQYF. The CDR3 DNA reads as TGTGCCAGCAGCTCCGGGACTAGCGGGATCTACCCCGCAGATACGCAGTATTTT.

The rearrangement links TRBV28 to TRBJ1-2, with D maybe TRBD1 (5 bases). V dropped 6 bases and J dropped 6 bases, with 17 bases sitting between them. Germline V gene lookup returns CDR1 MDHEN and CDR2 SYDVKM. The CDR3 is 14 residues long. The CDR3 DNA reads TGTGCCAGCAGCCGCGGCAGGGCCTCAGATGGCTACACCTTC. It is translated as CASSRGRASDGYTF.

The rearrangement joins TRBV6-5 to TRBJ1-1; D not certain. Per the germline V gene, CDR1 is MNHEY and CDR2 is SVGAGI. Deletions cut 4 bases from V and 11 bases from J, with 23 bases between. This CDR3 has 15 residues. The CDR3 here is CASSLTSGSPREAFF. For the CDR3, the DNA is TGTGCCAGCAGTTTAACCTCGGGAAGCCCCCGCGAGGCTTTCTTT.

The genes are TRBV7-2 and TRBJ2-3, with D possibly being TRBD2 (6 bases). This CDR3 is 16 amino acids long. Trimming cost V 6 bases and J 0 bases, with 16 bases left between them. The germline CDR1 and CDR2 sequences are SGHTA and FQGNSA. DNA of the CDR3: TGTGCCAGCAGTCACAGAGCGGGTCTTAGCACAGATACGCAGTATTTT. Encoded protein: CASSHRAGLSTDTQYF.

V and J are TRBV5-1 and TRBJ1-2; perhaps TRBD1 as D (5 bases). Germline V lookup: CDR1 SGHRS, CDR2 YFSETQ. Trimming removed 4 bases from V and 1 base from J, with 14 bases in between. The CDR3 sequence is 15 residues long. In DNA, the CDR3 is TGCGCCAGCAGCCCAAACCAGGGCGGTAACTATGGCTACACCTTC. It translates to CASSPNQGGNYGYTF.

On this clone itself: At the DNA level, this CDR3 is encoded by other sequences in the same sample as well. The gene calls are TRBV7-9 and TRBJ1-4; D gene uncertain. In germline, CDR1 is SEHNR, CDR2 FQNEAQ (reference sequence). The CDR3 loop spans 14 amino acids. V gave up 5 bases and J gave up 0 bases, with 7 bases separating them. The CDR3 DNA is TGTGCCAGCAGCCCGGGAGCAACTAATGAAAAACTGTTTTTT. Protein sequence: CASSPGATNEKLFF. Complete variable domain (other parts from reference TRBV7-9 and TRBJ1-4): DTGVSQNPRHKITKRGQNVTFRCDPISEHNRLYWYRQTLGQGPEFLTYFQNEAQLEKSRLLSDRFSAERPKGSFSTLEIQRTEQGDSAMYLCASSPGATNEKLFFGSGTQLSVL.

In this sample, this clone turned up a few times. The chain joins TRBV15 to TRBJ2-4; 8 nucleotides match TRBD1. V trimming: 0 bases; J trimming: 3 bases; junction bases outside the gene matches: 4. CDR1 is LNHNV and CDR2 is YYDKDF in the germline V gene (reference sequence). The CDR3 spans 16 residues. The CDR3 DNA reads TGTGCCACCAGCAGAGATCAGGGGGCGGACAAAAACATTCAGTACTTC. It translates to CATSRDQGADKNIQYF.

V gene TRBV30 combines with J gene TRBJ1-1, with TRBD1 as a possible D gene (5 bases). CDR1 is GTSNPN and CDR2 is SVGIG in the germline V gene (reference sequence). The CDR3 length is 15 residues. V lost 3 bases to trimming and J lost 6 bases, with 20 bases between them. The CDR3 is CAWRTHGGGLAEAFF. The CDR3 DNA is TGTGCCTGGAGGACCCACGGGGGGGGTCTCGCTGAAGCTTTCTTT.

Remarks on this clone: This same CDR3 is encoded by further DNA sequences in the sample. The chain employs TRBV5-1 and TRBJ1-4; 7 bases line up with TRBD1. The CDR3 sequence is 14 residues long. V shed 4 bases and J 3 bases; nucleotides not matched to a gene: 3. Germline CDR1 is SGHRS and CDR2 is YFSETQ. The DNA for the CDR3 is TGCGCCAGCAGCCCAGGGGGGGCTAATGAAAAACTGTTTTTT. This encodes CASSPGGANEKLFF.

The J gene is TRBJ2-3, the V gene TRBV5-6; no clear D gene. The CDR3 has 12 amino acids. In germline, CDR1 is SGHDT, CDR2 YYEEEE. Trimming stripped 1 base from V and 12 bases from J, with 12 bases between. CDR3 sequence reads: CASSLRTPAQYF. In nucleotides, the CDR3 is TGTGCCAGCAGCTTGCGGACCCCTGCCCAGTATTTT.

The genes are TRBV7-9 and TRBJ2-1; D could derive from TRBD1 or TRBD2 (5 bases each). The ends were cut back, 1 base at V and 11 bases at J, with 9 bases in the middle. Germline V gene sequence: CDR1 SEHNR, CDR2 FQNEAQ (reference sequence). The CDR3 covers 12 residues. CDR3 DNA sequence: TGTGCCAGCAGCTTAGTCGAGGGGAAGCAGTTCTTC. Protein product: CASSLVEGKQFF.